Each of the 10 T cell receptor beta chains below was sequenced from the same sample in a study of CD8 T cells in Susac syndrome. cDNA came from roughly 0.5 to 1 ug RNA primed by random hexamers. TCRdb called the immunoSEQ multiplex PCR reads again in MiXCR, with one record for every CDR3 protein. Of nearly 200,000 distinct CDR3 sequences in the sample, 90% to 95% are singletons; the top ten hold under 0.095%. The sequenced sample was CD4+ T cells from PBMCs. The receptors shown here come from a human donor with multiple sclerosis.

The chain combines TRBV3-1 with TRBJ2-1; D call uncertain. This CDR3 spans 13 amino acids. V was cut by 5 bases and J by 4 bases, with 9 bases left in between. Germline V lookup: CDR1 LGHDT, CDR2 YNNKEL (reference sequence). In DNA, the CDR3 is TGTGCCAGCAGCTCCCTTAGGTACAATGAGCAGTTCTTC. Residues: CASSSLRYNEQFF.

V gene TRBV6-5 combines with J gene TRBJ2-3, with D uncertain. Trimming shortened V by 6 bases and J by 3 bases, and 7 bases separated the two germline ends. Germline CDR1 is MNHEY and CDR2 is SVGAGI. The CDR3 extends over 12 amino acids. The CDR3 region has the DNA TGTGCCAGCAGAACTTTTACAGATACGCAGTATTTT. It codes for CASRTFTDTQYF.

The chain's CDR3 is CASSLTAGGPPYEQYF. DNA of the CDR3: TGTGCCAGCAGCTTAACAGCGGGAGGACCTCCCTACGAGCAGTACTTC. The chain couples TRBV7-2 to TRBJ2-7; 9 nucleotides match TRBD2. The CDR3 runs 16 residues. Per germline, CDR1 SGHTA and CDR2 FQGNSA. Germline trimming cut 2 bases from V and 2 bases from J; bases unmatched to any gene: 7.

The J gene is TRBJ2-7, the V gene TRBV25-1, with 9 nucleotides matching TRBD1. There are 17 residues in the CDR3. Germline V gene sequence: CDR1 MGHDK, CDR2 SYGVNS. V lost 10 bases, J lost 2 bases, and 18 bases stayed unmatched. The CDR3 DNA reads TGTGCCATCCCAGGGGTGATCAAGACAGGGGGTCCCTACGAGCAGTACTTC. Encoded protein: CAIPGVIKTGGPYEQYF.

For the CDR3, the DNA is TGCAGTGCTGCCCTGACAGTTTATCGCAATCAGCCCCAGCATTTT. Translating it yields CSAALTVYRNQPQHF. The chain employs TRBV20-1 and TRBJ1-5; D perhaps matches TRBD1 (5 bases). This CDR3 is 15 amino acids long. The germline gives CDR1 DFQATT, CDR2 SNEGSKA (reference sequence). Trimming pared 5 bases from V and 2 bases from J, leaving 16 bases between.

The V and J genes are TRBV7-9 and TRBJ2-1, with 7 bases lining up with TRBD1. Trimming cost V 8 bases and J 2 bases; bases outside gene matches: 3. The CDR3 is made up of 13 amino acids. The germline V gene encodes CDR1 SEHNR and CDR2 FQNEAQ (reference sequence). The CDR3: CASATGAYNEQFF. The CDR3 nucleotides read TGTGCCAGCGCTACAGGGGCCTACAATGAGCAGTTCTTC. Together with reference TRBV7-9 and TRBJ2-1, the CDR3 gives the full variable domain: DTGVSQNPRHKITKRGQNVTFRCDPISEHNRLYWYRQTLGQGPEFLTYFQNEAQLEKSRLLSDRFSAERPKGSFSTLEIQRTEQGDSAMYLCASATGAYNEQFFGPGTRLTVL.

The CDR3 loop is CASSFLPNTEAFF. In DNA, the CDR3 is TGTGCCAGCAGTTTCCTCCCGAACACTGAAGCTTTCTTT. The V gene is TRBV12-3 or TRBV12-4, the J gene TRBJ1-1; no clear D. This CDR3 is built from 13 residues. Between the trimmed V and J ends, which lost 3 bases and 1 base, there was a span of 6 bases.

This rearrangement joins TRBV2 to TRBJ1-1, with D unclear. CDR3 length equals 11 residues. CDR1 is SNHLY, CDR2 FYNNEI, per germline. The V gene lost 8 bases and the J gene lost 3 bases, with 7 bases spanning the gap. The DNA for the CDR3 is TGTGCCAGCCAGTGGTACACTGAAGCTTTCTTT. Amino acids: CASQWYTEAFF.

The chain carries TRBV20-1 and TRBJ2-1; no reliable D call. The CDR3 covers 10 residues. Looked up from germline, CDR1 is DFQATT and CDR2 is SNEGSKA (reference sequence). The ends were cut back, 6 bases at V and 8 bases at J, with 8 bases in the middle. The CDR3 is CSAAAHEQFF. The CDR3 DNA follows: TGCAGTGCGGCCGCCCATGAGCAGTTCTTC.

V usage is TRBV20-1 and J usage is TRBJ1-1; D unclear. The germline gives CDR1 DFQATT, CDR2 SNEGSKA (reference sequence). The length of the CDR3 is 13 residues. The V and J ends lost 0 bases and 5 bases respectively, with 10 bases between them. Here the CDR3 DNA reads TGCAGTGCTAGAGATCCGGGAAGAACTGAAGCTTTCTTT. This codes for CSARDPGRTEAFF.